This T cell receptor (beta chain) was recorded in a study of blood T cell repertoires in COVID-19. In the study overall: Samples representing acute and convalescent COVID-19 were sourced from the United States, Italy and Spain. T cells, B-cell-depleted T cells, or PBMCs supplied cDNA or gDNA.

The protocol was immunoSEQ multiplex PCR, while the TCRdb copy is restricted to in-frame clones and leaves out a portion. The data contain about 330,000 clones, roughly 89% of them singletons. The CDR3 has 14 amino acids. CDR1 and CDR2 (germline): SGHRS, YFSETQ. V lost 7 bases to trimming and J lost 5 bases; unmatched junction nucleotides: 7. The Seattle patients, enrolled during active infection, were followed longitudinally. The clonotype was recovered from a man between 25 and 39 years old with COVID-19, enrolled during active disease. The chain has TRBV5-1 and TRBJ2-1; 9 nucleotides line up with TRBD2. Material: peripheral blood. The CDR3 region is CASVGTSIHNEQFF. The CDR3 DNA sequence: TGCGCCAGCGTTGGGACTAGCATCCACAATGAGCAGTTCTTC.